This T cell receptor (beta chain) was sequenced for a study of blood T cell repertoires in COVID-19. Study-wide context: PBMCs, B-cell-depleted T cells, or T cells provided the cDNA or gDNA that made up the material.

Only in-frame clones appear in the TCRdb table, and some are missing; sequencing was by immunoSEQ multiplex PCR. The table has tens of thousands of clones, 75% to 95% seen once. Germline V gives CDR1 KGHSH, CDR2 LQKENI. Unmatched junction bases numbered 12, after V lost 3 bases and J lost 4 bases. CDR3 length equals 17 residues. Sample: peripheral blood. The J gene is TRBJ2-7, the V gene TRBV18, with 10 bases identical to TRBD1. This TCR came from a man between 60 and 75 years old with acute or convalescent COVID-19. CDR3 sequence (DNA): TGTGCCAGCTCACCCGGGACAGGGGTGACCCGATCGTACGAGCAGTACTTC. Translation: CASSPGTGVTRSYEQYF.